One and the same sample provided the 12 T cell receptor beta chains below, sequenced in a study of blood T cells in healthy people across ages. Together with a sample-barcoded 5' primer, a J-beta primer mix was included in a second PCR lasting roughly 6 to 12 cycles. TCRdb processed the 5' RACE reads anew with MiXCR; each CDR3 protein has one entry. The table lists 800,000 or so distinct CDR3 sequences, about 47% of them singletons. The sequenced sample was blood. Receptor source: a man older than 75 in good health.

This clonotype has only a few counts. The V gene is TRBV20-1, the J gene TRBJ2-1, with TRBD1 matching over 9 bases. Trimming cost V 5 bases and J 3 bases; bases outside gene matches: 11. This CDR3 is built from 16 residues. CDR1 and CDR2 from the germline V gene are DFQATT and SNEGSKA (reference sequence). The CDR3 loop is CSAPDRGGRVYNEQFF. In DNA, the CDR3 is TGCAGTGCTCCGGACAGGGGCGGGAGAGTCTACAATGAGCAGTTCTTC.

As to this clonotype: It may be a read error: a sequence one base away is much more abundant. The rearrangement uses TRBV10-3 and TRBJ2-1; the D is unclear. Trimming cost V 2 bases and J 6 bases, with 14 bases left between them. The CDR3 consists of 15 residues. Germline V gene data show CDR1 as ENHRY and CDR2 as SYGVKD. CDR3 loop: CAISEPTAIPNEQFF. The CDR3 DNA is TGTGCCATCAGTGAGCCTACGGCTATCCCCAATGAGCAGTTCTTC.

The V gene is TRBV7-2, the J gene TRBJ1-4; D ambiguous. This CDR3 spans 14 amino acids. V was clipped by 4 bases and J by 7 bases, with 13 bases between them. Per germline, CDR1 SGHTA and CDR2 FQGNSA. The CDR3 coding sequence is TGTGCCAGCAGCTCACGGACCAGCGGTGAAAAACTGTTTTTT. It codes for CASSSRTSGEKLFF.

This clonotype was seen only a few times. The chain has TRBV20-1 and TRBJ2-7; 14 nucleotides match TRBD2. This CDR3 is 15 amino acids long. Germline trimming cut 1 base from V and 7 bases from J; bases unmatched to any gene: 6. Germline V gene data show CDR1 as DFQATT and CDR2 as SNEGSKA (reference sequence). CDR3 sequence (DNA): TGCAGTGCTAGAGGACTAGCGGGAGGGCCGTCGGAGCAGTACTTC. As protein: CSARGLAGGPSEQYF.

In this sample, this clonotype turned up once. The chain joins TRBV7-2 to TRBJ1-2; D perhaps matches TRBD1 (6 bases). CDR3 length equals 15 residues. Deletions cut 5 bases from V and 1 base from J, with 14 bases between. The germline gives CDR1 SGHTA, CDR2 FQGNSA. As DNA, the CDR3 is TGTGCCAGCAGCCCACCAGGACAGATTAACTATGGCTACACCTTC. Residues: CASSPPGQINYGYTF.

The chain employs TRBV5-1 and TRBJ1-1, with 7 bases aligning to TRBD1. Germline V CDR1 and CDR2: SGHRS, YFSETQ. The CDR3 length is 13 residues. J was trimmed by 5 bases and V by 7 bases; bases with no gene match: 8. CDR3 bases: TGCGCCAGCCATTCACAGGGGTCGACTGAAGCTTTCTTT. The encoded protein is CASHSQGSTEAFF.

The chain recombines TRBV7-9 with TRBJ2-1; tentative D call: TRBD1 (5 bases). CDR3 length equals 18 residues. V dropped 5 bases and J dropped 2 bases, with 22 bases sitting between them. CDR1 is SEHNR and CDR2 is FQNEAQ in the germline V gene (reference sequence). DNA of the CDR3: TGTGCCAGCAGCCGCGGTGGGCTCCCACCAGGGCCCTACAATGAGCAGTTCTTC. As protein: CASSRGGLPPGPYNEQFF.

This rearrangement joins TRBV25-1 to TRBJ2-5; D is uncertain. Germline V gene sequence: CDR1 MGHDK, CDR2 SYGVNS. The CDR3 has 11 amino acids. Trimming took off 5 bases at V and 5 bases at J, with 6 bases between the two ends. The CDR3, as DNA: TGTGCCAGCAGTATCAGGGAGACCCAGTACTTC. It encodes CASSIRETQYF.

In DNA form, the CDR3 reads TGTGCCAGCAGTTGGACTAGCGGGCGACGGGATACGCAGTATTTT. It translates to CASSWTSGRRDTQYF. The rearrangement links TRBV12-3 or TRBV12-4 to TRBJ2-3; 11 positions match TRBD2. The CDR3 spans 15 residues. The trim removed 4 bases at V and 6 bases at J, leaving 6 bases unmatched.

The rearrangement links TRBV28 to TRBJ2-4, with a weak D call TRBD2 (6 bases). The closer fit of TRBJ2-7 to the DNA end suggests the J call may be wrong. The length of the CDR3 is 12 residues. From germline, CDR1 is MDHEN and CDR2 SYDVKM. CDR3 DNA sequence: TGTGCCAGCAGTGGGACTCGAGACGAGCAGTACTTC. Protein sequence: CASSGTRDEQYF.

This clonotype was counted once. This rearrangement joins TRBV30 to TRBJ1-6; D gene uncertain. Looked up from germline, CDR1 is GTSNPN and CDR2 is SVGIG (reference sequence). The V end was cut by 2 bases, the J end by 5 bases, with 13 bases between. The CDR3 length is 15 residues. The CDR3 sequence is CAWSRIEPNNSPLHF. The CDR3 nucleotides read TGTGCCTGGAGTCGAATAGAACCGAATAATTCACCCCTCCACTTT.

The chain employs TRBV6-2 or TRBV6-3 and TRBJ2-5; the match to TRBD1 covers 8 bases. The J call is doubtful: the DNA matches TRBJ2-7 better. This CDR3 has 15 residues. Germline CDR1 MNHEY, CDR2 SVGEGT. The DNA for the CDR3 is TGTGCCAGCAGGCAGGGACAGGCGACATTCTACGAGCAGTACTTC. As protein: CASRQGQATFYEQYF.